The 14 T cell receptor beta chains below all came from one sample that was sequenced in a study of sequential checkpoint blockade in melanoma. As for treatment: randomized to nivolumab then ipilimumab (arm A) or the reverse (arm B). The data were produced by immunoSEQ multiplex PCR, yet TCRdb's version contains in-frame clones alone and is incomplete. The data show 5,500 to 6,500 clones, roughly nine tenths seen once. This sample comprised CD8+ T cells sorted from blood (inferred from file names), obtained from a patient given nivolumab and ipilimumab in sequence. Receptor source: a human donor with melanoma.

The sample holds one count of this clone. The genes are TRBV6-4 and TRBJ2-1, with TRBD1 matching over 8 bases. The CDR3 consists of 13 residues. V lost 0 bases to trimming and J lost 9 bases; unmatched junction nucleotides: 1. Germline V gene sequence: CDR1 MRHNA, CDR2 SNTAGT. This CDR3 is CASSDSTGVEQFF. CDR3 sequence (DNA): TGTGCCAGCAGTGACTCGACAGGGGTTGAGCAGTTCTTC.

The chain links TRBV20-1 to TRBJ2-7; a weak D match, TRBD2 (5 bases). Germline V gene data show CDR1 as DFQATT and CDR2 as SNEGSKA (reference sequence). There are 11 residues in the CDR3. V gave up 3 bases and J gave up 5 bases, with 8 bases separating them. This CDR3 reads CSARFSDEQYF. The CDR3 bases are TGCAGTGCTAGGTTTAGCGACGAGCAGTACTTC.

V gene TRBV2 combines with J gene TRBJ2-2, with TRBD1 matching over 7 bases. Trimming removed 6 bases from V and 6 bases from J; junction bases left unmatched: 10. Germline lookup yields CDR1 SNHLY and CDR2 FYNNEI. The CDR3 contains 15 residues. This CDR3 reads CASSSGTVAPGELFF. CDR3 nucleotide sequence: TGTGCCAGCAGCTCCGGGACAGTAGCACCCGGGGAGCTGTTTTTT.

The V and J genes are TRBV10-3 and TRBJ1-3, with TRBD1 identical over 7 bases. The CDR3 is made up of 15 amino acids. Looked up from germline, CDR1 is ENHRY and CDR2 is SYGVKD. V lost 7 bases to trimming and J lost 3 bases; unmatched junction nucleotides: 9. CDR3 region: CAITEQDRDGNTIYF. Written as DNA, the CDR3 is TGTGCCATCACAGAGCAAGACAGGGATGGAAACACCATATATTTT.

The chain uses TRBV6-1 and TRBJ2-7; D uncertain. This CDR3 contains 16 residues. Trimming stripped 0 bases from V and 5 bases from J, with 17 bases between. Germline CDR1 and CDR2: MNHNS and SASEGT. The CDR3 loop reads CASSEALGALMDEQYF. CDR3 DNA: TGTGCCAGCAGTGAAGCGTTGGGCGCATTGATGGACGAGCAGTACTTC.

The genes are TRBV5-4 and TRBJ2-1; unclear D gene. Trimming stripped 0 bases from V and 0 bases from J, with 7 bases between. Germline V gene lookup returns CDR1 SGHNT and CDR2 YYREEE (reference sequence). This CDR3 spans 15 amino acids. The CDR3 DNA follows: TGTGCCAGCAGCTTGGAGAGTAGCTCCTACAATGAGCAGTTCTTC. As protein: CASSLESSSYNEQFF.

The chain carries TRBV27 and TRBJ2-5; 8 nucleotides line up with TRBD1. Per germline, CDR1 MNHEY and CDR2 SMNVEV (reference sequence). This CDR3 comprises 13 residues. J gave up 3 bases and V 5 bases, and 2 bases lay outside the gene matches. CDR3 amino acids: CASSETGEETQYF. The CDR3 nucleotides read TGTGCCAGCAGTGAGACAGGGGAAGAGACCCAGTACTTC.

The gene calls are TRBV19 and TRBJ1-2; no clear D. This CDR3 contains 13 residues. Looked up from germline, CDR1 is LNHDA and CDR2 is SQIVND (reference sequence). Deletions cut 3 bases from V and 1 base from J, with 6 bases between. CDR3 protein: CASSIQDNYGYTF. The CDR3 region has the DNA TGTGCCAGTAGTATTCAGGATAACTATGGCTACACCTTC. The full variable domain, rest sourced from reference TRBV19 and TRBJ1-2, is DGGITQSPKYLFRKEGQNVTLSCEQNLNHDAMYWYRQDPGQGLRLIYYSQIVNDFQKGDIAEGYSVSREKKESFPLTVTSAQKNPTAFYLCASSIQDNYGYTFGSGTRLTVV.

The sample holds one count of this clone. The chain has TRBV7-9 and TRBJ2-1, with a possible D match to TRBD2 (5 bases). The CDR3 is 15 amino acids. V was pared by 4 bases and J by 0 bases, with 10 bases between. Germline V lookup: CDR1 SEHNR, CDR2 FQNEAQ (reference sequence). The CDR3 DNA reads as TGTGCCAGCAGCTCAGGACTGAACTCCTACAATGAGCAGTTCTTC. Translation: CASSSGLNSYNEQFF.

V usage is TRBV10-1 and J usage is TRBJ1-5; D is unresolved. V dropped 8 bases and J dropped 5 bases, with 10 bases sitting between them. CDR3 size: 12 residues. Germline V gene lookup returns CDR1 WNHNN and CDR2 SYGVQD (reference sequence). CDR3 sequence (DNA): TGCGCCAGCGCCCTGAGGGATCAGCCCCAGCATTTT. It encodes CASALRDQPQHF.

This clone was seen once. The gene calls are TRBV2 and TRBJ1-4; D unclear. V lost 4 bases, J lost 5 bases, and 14 bases lay in between. Germline V gene data show CDR1 as SNHLY and CDR2 as FYNNEI. There are 15 residues in the CDR3. Here the CDR3 reads CASSGYSSSNEKLFF. The CDR3, as DNA: TGTGCCAGCAGTGGGTATAGTAGCAGCAATGAAAAACTGTTTTTT.

CDR3 DNA: TGTGCCTGGAATCAGGGGGCTGGGCAGCCCCAGCATTTT. Translation gives CAWNQGAGQPQHF. This rearrangement joins TRBV30 to TRBJ1-5; TRBD1 agrees at 8 bases. CDR3 length equals 13 residues. Per the germline V gene, CDR1 is GTSNPN and CDR2 is SVGIG (reference sequence). The J segment lost 7 bases and the V segment lost 4 bases, leaving 6 bases of the junction unmatched.

CDR3: CASSQDPGTGGSEQYF. Here the CDR3 DNA reads TGCGCCAGCAGCCAAGACCCCGGGACAGGGGGCTCCGAGCAGTACTTC. This rearrangement joins TRBV4-3 to TRBJ2-7, with 12 positions matching TRBD1. From germline, CDR1 is LGHNA and CDR2 YSLEER. V dropped 0 bases and J dropped 6; count of bases not matched to a gene: 6. The CDR3 runs to 16 residues.

The chain has TRBV7-3 and TRBJ2-1, with TRBD2 matching over 13 bases. Trimming removed 3 bases from V and 4 bases from J; junction bases left unmatched: 0. The CDR3 extends over 15 amino acids. Germline V CDR1 and CDR2: SGHTA, FQGTGA. The CDR3 protein is CASSLGLAGYNEQFF. For the CDR3, the DNA is TGTGCCAGCAGCTTGGGACTAGCGGGGTACAATGAGCAGTTCTTC.